This T cell receptor beta chain was profiled in a study of T cell changes during pregnancy in multiple sclerosis (dated by TCRdb to the late 2010s). About the full investigation: The study looked at changes in the T cell repertoire across pregnancy in women with multiple sclerosis.

Library generation was performed with the immunoSEQ multiplex PCR assay. As stored in TCRdb, this immuneACCESS dataset retains in-frame rearrangements with V and J assigned. A fraction of the clones does not appear; measured against another copy, unresolved V genes explain less than half of the discrepancy, and the remainder lacks a known reason. This sample is represented by tens of thousands of clones; roughly 92% of them were singletons. The ten largest clones represent roughly 2.1% of the sample. Notes on this clone: The antigen this receptor binds is unknown. Base quality data are lacking; no much larger clone is found one base away.

V lost 4 bases and J lost 2 bases, and the count of bases not matched to a germline gene is 7. The CDR3 runs 18 residues from the cysteine to the phenylalanine. Only CDR3 DNA remains: 54 bases, in frame from the first base. CDR1 ENHRY and CDR2 SYGVKD were looked up in the germline V gene. The clonotype originates from a female donor with multiple sclerosis, enrolled in a pregnancy study. The sequence links TRBV10-3 to TRBJ2-3, with 15 bases aligning to TRBD2. The sample consisted of peripheral blood, taken in the third trimester of pregnancy. The DNA sequence is given as TGTGCCATCAGTGGGACTAGCGGGAGGGCCGCTAACACAGATACGCAGTATTTT. Its protein product is CAISGTSGRAANTDTQYF.